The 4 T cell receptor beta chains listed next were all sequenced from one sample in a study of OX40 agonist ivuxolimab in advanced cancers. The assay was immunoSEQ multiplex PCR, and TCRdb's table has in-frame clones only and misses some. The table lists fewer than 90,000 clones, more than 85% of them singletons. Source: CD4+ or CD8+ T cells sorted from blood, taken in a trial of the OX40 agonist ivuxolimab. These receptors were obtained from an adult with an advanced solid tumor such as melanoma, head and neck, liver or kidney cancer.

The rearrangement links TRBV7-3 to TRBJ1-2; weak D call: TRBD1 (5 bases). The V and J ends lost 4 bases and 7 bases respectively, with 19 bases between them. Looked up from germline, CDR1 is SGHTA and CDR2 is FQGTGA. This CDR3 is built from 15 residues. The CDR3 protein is CASSSDPGGSGGYTF. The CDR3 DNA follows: TGTGCCAGCAGCTCGGACCCGGGGGGAAGCGGTGGCTACACCTTC.

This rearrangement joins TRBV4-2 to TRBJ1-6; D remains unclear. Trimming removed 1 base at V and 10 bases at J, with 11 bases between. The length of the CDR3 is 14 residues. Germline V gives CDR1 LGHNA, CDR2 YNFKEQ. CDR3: CASSQARRDSPLHF. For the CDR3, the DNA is TGTGCCAGCAGCCAAGCTCGCCGAGACTCACCCCTCCACTTT.

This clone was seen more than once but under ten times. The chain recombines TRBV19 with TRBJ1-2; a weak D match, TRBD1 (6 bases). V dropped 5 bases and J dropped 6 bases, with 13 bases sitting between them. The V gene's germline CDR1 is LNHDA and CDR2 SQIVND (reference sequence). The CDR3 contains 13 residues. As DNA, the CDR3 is TGTGCCAGTAGTGTACAGGGAGAGGATGGCTACACCTTC. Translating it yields CASSVQGEDGYTF.

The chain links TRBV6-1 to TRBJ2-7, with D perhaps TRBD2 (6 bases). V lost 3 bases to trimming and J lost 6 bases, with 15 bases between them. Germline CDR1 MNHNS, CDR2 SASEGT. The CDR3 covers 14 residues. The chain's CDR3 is CASSDGAGPLEQYF. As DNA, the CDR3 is TGTGCCAGCAGTGATGGGGCGGGGCCGCTCGAGCAGTACTTC.